The following is a TCR beta chain sequence with its context. Profiling relied on immunoSEQ multiplex PCR, and the TCRdb table lists in-frame clones only, not all of them. The profile shows 60,000 to 65,000 clones, 92% of them singletons. This sample stems from a study of T cell changes during pregnancy in multiple sclerosis. The CDR3 spans 17 residues. Germline lookup yields CDR1 SGHVS and CDR2 FQNEAQ. With 0 bases removed from V and 1 base from J, the gap between germline ends came to 12 bases. This rearrangement joins TRBV7-8 to TRBJ2-2; weak D call: TRBD1 (5 bases). The specimen was peripheral blood, collected in the first trimester of pregnancy. The clonotype comes from a female donor with multiple sclerosis, enrolled in a pregnancy study. The CDR3 DNA reads as TGTGCCAGCAGCTTAGCGCGTTTGACAGTGAACACCGGGGAGCTGTTTTTT. This codes for CASSLARLTVNTGELFF.